This TCR beta chain was documented in a study of T cell repertoires in cytomegalovirus infection. Study-wide results and limits: The cumulative frequency of public TCR beta families identified carriers of CMV plus the relevant HLA.

On this clonotype itself: The antigen remains unidentified.

TCRdb re-called the reads with MiXCR, one entry per CDR3 protein. Here the sample spans a few hundred thousand distinct CDR3 sequences, over 7.5% being singletons. The CDR3 is made up of 14 amino acids. CDR1 and CDR2 (germline): ENHRY, SYGVKD. The germline V and J ends were trimmed by 2 bases and 4 bases, with 11 bases remaining between them. This clonotype was sampled from a human donor in good health (CMV status not recorded). Some clones in this sample may be carry-over from other donors' samples. The rearrangement links TRBV10-3 to TRBJ1-1; D gene ambiguous. The sample consisted of PBMCs. CDR3 in DNA: TGTGCCATCAGTGAGCGGGCCCGCAGCACTGAAGCTTTCTTT. Amino acids: CAISERARSTEAFF.